Below, 6 T cell receptor beta chains from the same sample are listed, as sequenced in a study of blood T cells in healthy people across ages. Alongside a J-beta primer mix, a sample-barcoded 5' primer served in a second PCR lasting about 7 to 11 cycles. TCRdb used MiXCR to reprocess the 5' RACE reads, holding one entry per CDR3 protein. The repertoire holds roughly 500,000 distinct CDR3 sequences, with about 26% as singletons. The sample consisted of blood. The receptors shown here come from a woman aged 70-85 years in good health.

This clonotype appeared a few times. The chain employs TRBV29-1 and TRBJ2-5, with D perhaps TRBD2 (6 bases). CDR3 length equals 13 residues. Trimming stripped 4 bases from V and 11 bases from J, with 20 bases between. Germline values: CDR1 SQVTM, CDR2 ANQGSEA. CDR3 nucleotides: TGCAGCGTTGCCGGGAGATTTGTCGGGGAGCAGTACTTC. Amino acids: CSVAGRFVGEQYF.

The rearrangement joins TRBV7-8 to TRBJ2-7; D is ambiguous. Germline values: CDR1 SGHVS, CDR2 FQNEAQ. The CDR3 is 16 residues long. V was trimmed by 2 bases and J by 4 bases, leaving 18 bases between them. CDR3 amino acids: CASSLTTDWIKYEQYV. Here the CDR3 DNA reads TGTGCCAGCAGCTTAACCACAGACTGGATAAAATACGAGCAGTACGTC.

The V and J genes are TRBV14 and TRBJ2-6; D not certain. V was trimmed by 3 bases and J by 2 bases, leaving 11 bases between them. Per the germline V gene, CDR1 is SGHDN and CDR2 is FVKESK. CDR3 length: 16 amino acids. The CDR3: CASSQGKKPGANVLTF. The CDR3, as DNA: TGTGCCAGCAGCCAGGGGAAAAAACCTGGGGCCAACGTCCTGACTTTC.

This clonotype was observed many times. The CDR3 sequence: CASSPGQVNTEAFF. CDR3 sequence (DNA): TGCGCCAGCAGCCCGGGACAGGTGAACACTGAAGCTTTCTTT. This sequence joins TRBV4-3 and TRBJ1-1; TRBD1 agrees at 8 bases. CDR3 size: 14 residues. CDR1 LGHNA and CDR2 YSLEER come from the germline V gene. J gave up 0 bases and V 4 bases, and 1 base lay outside the gene matches.

The table lists this clonotype with a few counts. Germline and junction disagree at one end, which may indicate a read error. The V gene is TRBV4-2, the J gene TRBJ2-6; TRBD1 matches 8 bases. Per the germline V gene, CDR1 is LGHNA and CDR2 is YNFKEQ. The CDR3 contains 17 residues. The CDR3 DNA reads as TGTGCCAGCAGCCAAGGGACAGGGTCTTCTGGGGCCAACGCCCTGACTTTC. Its translation is CASSQGTGSSGANALTF.

This clonotype was detected a few times. The chain has TRBV7-2 and TRBJ1-2; possible D gene TRBD1, 6 bases. The CDR3 runs 16 residues. Per the germline V gene, CDR1 is SGHTA and CDR2 is FQGNSA. The V and J ends lost 5 bases and 5 bases respectively, with 21 bases between them. The CDR3 nucleotides read TGTGCCAGCAGCAAAAGGGGGTCATCAGGGTCTTATGGCTACACCTTC. Its protein is CASSKRGSSGSYGYTF.